Listed below are T cell receptor beta chains from one sample, sequenced in a study of shared clonotypes between healthy human individuals. The assay was immunoSEQ multiplex PCR, and TCRdb's table has in-frame clones only and misses some. Here the sample spans about 1.5 million clones, roughly 96% being singletons. The sequenced sample consisted of naive CD4+ T cells sorted from blood. The source is a man under 40 in good health. The CDR3 runs from the conserved cysteine through the conserved F or W. Each record gives: V gene, J gene, clone size, D gene, CDR3 DNA, CDR3 protein. D genes are given only for firm matches. The listing skips clone size in some rows; elsewhere it reads once, few, many or a size class.

V gene: TRBV27; J gene: TRBJ2-7; clone size: .; D gene: .; CDR3 DNA: TGTGCCAGCAGATCCTCGAGCGAGCAGTACTTC; CDR3 protein: CASRSSSEQYF
V gene: TRBV7-9; J gene: TRBJ1-2; clone size: .; D gene: .; CDR3 DNA: TGTGCCAGCAGCTTACTGCGGGGAGGGGACTATGGCTACACCTTC; CDR3 protein: CASSLLRGGDYGYTF
V gene: TRBV19; J gene: TRBJ1-1; clone size: .; D gene: TRBD1; CDR3 DNA: TGTGCCAGTAGCCCCAGGGGGCAGTTATCTTTCTTT; CDR3 protein: CASSPRGQLSFF
V gene: TRBV5-1; J gene: TRBJ2-7; clone size: .; D gene: .; CDR3 DNA: TGCGCCAGCAGCTTGGTCCCTAACACCTACGAGCAGTACTTC; CDR3 protein: CASSLVPNTYEQYF
V gene: TRBV18; J gene: TRBJ2-5; clone size: .; D gene: TRBD2; CDR3 DNA: TGTGCCAGCTCACCAGGCCGACTTCGACTAGCCTTAGAGACCCAGTACTTC; CDR3 protein: CASSPGRLRLALETQYF
V gene: TRBV29-1; J gene: TRBJ2-7; clone size: .; D gene: .; CDR3 DNA: TGCAGCGTCTCGTCCGGGACCTACCCATCCTACGAGCAGTACTTC; CDR3 protein: CSVSSGTYPSYEQYF
V gene: TRBV2; J gene: TRBJ1-5; clone size: .; D gene: .; CDR3 DNA: TGTGCCAGCAGTTCGGACTCTAGGAATCAGCCCCAGCATTTT; CDR3 protein: CASSSDSRNQPQHF
V gene: TRBV9; J gene: TRBJ2-1; clone size: .; D gene: .; CDR3 DNA: TGTGCCAGCAGCGTTTCAGAAAACAATGAGCAGTTCTTC; CDR3 protein: CASSVSENNEQFF
V gene: TRBV28; J gene: TRBJ2-3; clone size: .; D gene: .; CDR3 DNA: TGTGCCAGCAGGGGATCCCTCGGGGCAACAGATACGCAGTATTTT; CDR3 protein: CASRGSLGATDTQYF
V gene: TRBV7-9; J gene: TRBJ2-5; clone size: .; D gene: TRBD2; CDR3 DNA: TGTGCCAGCAGCGCCCGGGGGGGAGAGACCCAGTACTTC; CDR3 protein: CASSARGGETQYF
V gene: TRBV5-1; J gene: TRBJ1-4; clone size: .; D gene: TRBD1; CDR3 DNA: TGCGCCAGCAGCTTAACAGGGGGGAATGAAAAACTGTTTTTT; CDR3 protein: CASSLTGGNEKLFF
V gene: TRBV11-2; J gene: TRBJ1-2; clone size: few; D gene: TRBD1; CDR3 DNA: TGTGCCAGCAGCAAGGACAGGGGTAACTATGGCTACACCTTC; CDR3 protein: CASSKDRGNYGYTF
V gene: TRBV7-6; J gene: TRBJ1-2; clone size: .; D gene: TRBD1; CDR3 DNA: TGTGCCAGCAGCCACGACAGGGAAATCGGTGGCTACACCTTC; CDR3 protein: CASSHDREIGGYTF
V gene: TRBV9; J gene: TRBJ2-7; clone size: .; D gene: .; CDR3 DNA: TGTGCCAGCAGCGTAGCCGGGACAAACTACGAGCAGTACTTC; CDR3 protein: CASSVAGTNYEQYF
V gene: TRBV9; J gene: TRBJ2-1; clone size: .; D gene: .; CDR3 DNA: TGTGCCAGCAGCGTAGCTAGCCTAGTTGGGCTCAATGAGCAGTTCTTC; CDR3 protein: CASSVASLVGLNEQFF
V gene: TRBV6-5; J gene: TRBJ1-5; clone size: .; D gene: TRBD1; CDR3 DNA: TGTGCCAGCAGTTACTTAGGGGGCCAGCCCCAGCATTTT; CDR3 protein: CASSYLGGQPQHF
V gene: TRBV5-1; J gene: TRBJ2-7; clone size: few; D gene: TRBD2; CDR3 DNA: TGCGCCAGCAGCTCGGGACTAGCAGGAGACTACGAGCAGTACTTC; CDR3 protein: CASSSGLAGDYEQYF
V gene: TRBV5-1; J gene: TRBJ1-2; clone size: .; D gene: TRBD1; CDR3 DNA: TGCGCCAGCAGCCCACGGAGGGGGACAGGGGACCCCCATGGCTACACCTTC; CDR3 protein: CASSPRRGTGDPHGYTF
V gene: TRBV5-1; J gene: TRBJ1-4; clone size: few; D gene: TRBD1; CDR3 DNA: TGCGCCAGCAGCCACGGGACAGCCTTAGGTGAACTGTTTTTT; CDR3 protein: CASSHGTALGELFF
V gene: TRBV11-2; J gene: TRBJ2-1; clone size: .; D gene: .; CDR3 DNA: TGTGCCAGCAGCTTAGTCCTAGCCTATGAGCAGTTCTTC; CDR3 protein: CASSLVLAYEQFF
V gene: TRBV11-2; J gene: TRBJ2-1; clone size: .; D gene: TRBD2; CDR3 DNA: TGTGCCAGCAGCTCCAGGACTTTAGCGGGAGGGACGAATGAGCAGTTCTTC; CDR3 protein: CASSSRTLAGGTNEQFF
V gene: TRBV19; J gene: TRBJ1-1; clone size: .; D gene: .; CDR3 DNA: TGTGCCAGTGGCGTAGGTGGTGGCATACGGAACACTGAAGCTTTCTTT; CDR3 protein: CASGVGGGIRNTEAFF
V gene: TRBV7-9; J gene: TRBJ1-5; clone size: .; D gene: .; CDR3 DNA: TGTGCCAGCAGCTTGGGGGGTTATAGCAATCAGCCCCAGCATTTT; CDR3 protein: CASSLGGYSNQPQHF
V gene: TRBV14; J gene: TRBJ2-1; clone size: .; D gene: .; CDR3 DNA: TGTGCCAGCAGCCAAGCAGTGGGAACTAGCCCAAGTGAGCAGTTCTTC; CDR3 protein: CASSQAVGTSPSEQFF
V gene: TRBV7-6; J gene: TRBJ2-7; clone size: .; D gene: TRBD2; CDR3 DNA: TGTGCCAGCAGCTCGACTAGCGGCTACGAGCAGTACTTC; CDR3 protein: CASSSTSGYEQYF
V gene: TRBV5-1; J gene: TRBJ2-3; clone size: .; D gene: TRBD1; CDR3 DNA: TGCGCCAGCAGCCGAAAGGACAGGGGCACAGATACGCAGTATTTT; CDR3 protein: CASSRKDRGTDTQYF
V gene: TRBV11-2; J gene: TRBJ2-7; clone size: once; D gene: .; CDR3 DNA: TGTGCCAGCCGCCCGGCGGGTTACCCCTACGAGCAGTACTTC; CDR3 protein: CASRPAGYPYEQYF
V gene: TRBV27; J gene: TRBJ2-1; clone size: .; D gene: .; CDR3 DNA: TGTGCCAGCCGTTACGCCAGGGGACGAGAGCAGTTCTTC; CDR3 protein: CASRYARGREQFF
V gene: TRBV10-2; J gene: TRBJ2-7; clone size: .; D gene: .; CDR3 DNA: TGCGCCAGCAGTGTCGGGCTTAGCTCCTACGAGCAGTACTTC; CDR3 protein: CASSVGLSSYEQYF
V gene: TRBV19; J gene: TRBJ1-5; clone size: .; D gene: .; CDR3 DNA: TGTGCCAGTAGTGAGACAAATTTAGTCCAGCCCCAGCATTTT; CDR3 protein: CASSETNLVQPQHF
V gene: TRBV19; J gene: TRBJ2-1; clone size: .; D gene: TRBD2; CDR3 DNA: TGTGCCAGTAGTATAGTCCCTAGCGGCCACAGCAGGGATGAGCAGTTCTTC; CDR3 protein: CASSIVPSGHSRDEQFF
V gene: TRBV19; J gene: TRBJ1-1; clone size: .; D gene: TRBD1; CDR3 DNA: TGTGCCAGTAGTCCAGGGACAGGGAACACTGAAGCTTTCTTT; CDR3 protein: CASSPGTGNTEAFF
V gene: TRBV30; J gene: TRBJ2-7; clone size: .; D gene: TRBD1; CDR3 DNA: TGTGCCTGGAGTTCCCCGGGACAGGGATACGAGCAGTACTTC; CDR3 protein: CAWSSPGQGYEQYF
V gene: TRBV9; J gene: TRBJ2-3; clone size: .; D gene: .; CDR3 DNA: TGTGCCAGCAGCCCCCAGACTACCGGAGATACGCAGTATTTT; CDR3 protein: CASSPQTTGDTQYF
V gene: TRBV7-9; J gene: TRBJ1-2; clone size: once; D gene: .; CDR3 DNA: TGTGCCAGCAGCGACGGGGACCTTAACTATGGCTACACCTTC; CDR3 protein: CASSDGDLNYGYTF
V gene: TRBV18; J gene: TRBJ1-4; clone size: .; D gene: .; CDR3 DNA: TGTGCCAGCTCATCAGGGTACCCCAACCTCAATGAAAAACTGTTTTTT; CDR3 protein: CASSSGYPNLNEKLFF
V gene: TRBV5-5; J gene: TRBJ2-3; clone size: .; D gene: TRBD2; CDR3 DNA: TGTGCCAGCAGCACCAGCGGGAGGAACACAGATACGCAGTATTTT; CDR3 protein: CASSTSGRNTDTQYF
V gene: TRBV6-6; J gene: TRBJ2-2; clone size: .; D gene: .; CDR3 DNA: TGTGCCAGCAGTTTTTGGGATAAGGGGACCGGGGAGCTGTTTTTT; CDR3 protein: CASSFWDKGTGELFF
V gene: TRBV5-6; J gene: TRBJ2-1; clone size: .; D gene: .; CDR3 DNA: TGTGCCAGCAGCTTGGGTAGCGGTGAGCAGTTCTTC; CDR3 protein: CASSLGSGEQFF
V gene: TRBV7-2; J gene: TRBJ1-4; clone size: .; D gene: .; CDR3 DNA: TGTGCCAGCAGCTTTGGTTATGAAAAACTGTTTTTT; CDR3 protein: CASSFGYEKLFF